These T cell receptor beta chains were read from a single sample in a study of T cell responses to AZD1222 COVID-19 vaccine. Sequencing used immunoSEQ multiplex PCR; TCRdb keeps in-frame clones, though not all of them. The sample includes about 110,000 clones, about 86% of them seen just once. The material was peripheral blood, obtained on day 0 of AZD1222 vaccination. These receptors all come from an adult in good health. Each CDR3 is given with its conserved first and last residue. The D gene is left open where the match is weak. The size field is filled for only some rows; it gives once, few, many or a size class.

TRBV24-1	TRBJ2-1	NA	TRBD1	CATSDVPTGDEQFF	TGTGCCACCAGTGACGTACCGACAGGGGATGAGCAGTTCTTC
TRBV9	TRBJ1-1	once	NA	CASSVGGTVGDTEAFF	TGTGCCAGCAGCGTAGGAGGGACGGTGGGCGACACTGAAGCTTTCTTT
TRBV6-6	TRBJ2-2	NA	NA	CASRTNTRTGELFF	TGTGCCAGCCGAACTAACACTCGGACCGGGGAGCTGTTTTTT
TRBV3-1/TRBV3-2	TRBJ1-1	NA	TRBD1	CASSSYRGPEAFF	TGTGCCAGCAGCTCATACAGGGGACCTGAAGCTTTCTTT
TRBV5-1	TRBJ2-7	NA	NA	CASSKGQAYEQYF	TGCGCCAGCAGCAAAGGACAAGCCTACGAGCAGTACTTC
TRBV3-1/TRBV3-2	TRBJ1-3	NA	TRBD1	CASRNSRGSGNTIYF	TGTGCCAGCAGAAACAGCAGGGGGTCCGGAAACACCATATATTTT
TRBV7-2	TRBJ1-1	NA	NA	CASSRQEDTEAFF	TGTGCCAGCAGCCGACAGGAGGACACTGAAGCTTTCTTT
TRBV5-1	TRBJ2-1	NA	TRBD2	CASSFGTSGGSSYNEQFF	TGCGCCAGCAGCTTCGGGACTAGCGGGGGAAGCTCCTACAATGAGCAGTTCTTC
TRBV21-1	TRBJ1-1	NA	NA	CASSKPQTGRRRTEAFF	TGTGCCAGCAGCAAACCACAAACAGGGCGGAGGAGGACTGAAGCTTTCTTT
TRBV5-4	TRBJ1-2	NA	NA	CASSVGTEYGYTF	TGTGCCAGCAGCGTCGGGACTGAGTATGGCTACACCTTC
TRBV6-5	TRBJ2-7	few	NA	CASSYSGLGGPHEQYF	TGTGCCAGCAGTTACTCAGGGCTCGGGGGGCCCCACGAGCAGTACTTC
TRBV4-3	TRBJ2-3	NA	NA	CASSLPPGGGGDTQYF	TGCGCCAGCAGCCTACCGCCAGGGGGAGGGGGGGATACGCAGTATTTT
TRBV28	TRBJ1-2	NA	TRBD1	CATSTGSYGYTF	TGTGCCACCTCGACAGGGAGCTATGGCTACACCTTC
TRBV19	TRBJ2-2	NA	NA	CASSRATQYTGELFF	TGTGCCAGTAGTAGGGCAACTCAGTACACCGGGGAGCTGTTTTTT
TRBV19	TRBJ1-5	NA	NA	CASSTPGLSNQPQHF	TGTGCCAGTAGTACCCCGGGGCTTAGCAATCAGCCCCAGCATTTT
TRBV5-6	TRBJ2-2	NA	NA	CASSPQPGFGYSGELFF	TGTGCCAGCAGCCCACAGCCAGGTTTTGGTTATTCCGGGGAGCTGTTTTTT
TRBV9	TRBJ2-3	few	TRBD2	CASSVRAGSGGWDTQYF	TGTGCCAGCAGCGTGAGGGCCGGTAGCGGGGGTTGGGATACGCAGTATTTT
TRBV27	TRBJ1-4	NA	NA	CASSLSAVGKKLFF	TGTGCCAGCAGTTTATCGGCGGTTGGGAAAAAACTGTTTTTT
TRBV24-1	TRBJ1-1	NA	TRBD1	CATSWDRDVDTEAFF	TGTGCCACCAGCTGGGACAGGGACGTAGACACTGAAGCTTTCTTT
TRBV12-5	TRBJ2-7	NA	NA	CASGPVGNKTYEQYF	TGTGCTAGTGGTCCGGTGGGGAACAAAACCTACGAGCAGTACTTC
TRBV28	TRBJ1-3	NA	NA	CASSSGPGVSGNTIYF	TGTGCCAGCAGTTCCGGTCCGGGGGTCTCTGGAAACACCATATATTTT
TRBV6-1	TRBJ1-1	NA	NA	CASSDWPGQAFF	TGTGCCAGCAGTGATTGGCCAGGGCAAGCTTTCTTT
TRBV6-5	TRBJ1-2	NA	TRBD1	CASSYLDRGSGYTF	TGTGCCAGCAGTTACTTGGACAGGGGGAGCGGCTACACCTTC
TRBV6-5	TRBJ2-7	NA	NA	CASSYRWGEQYF	TGTGCCAGCAGTTACCGGTGGGGTGAGCAGTACTTC
TRBV24-1	TRBJ2-2	NA	TRBD1	CATSDPGQGRTGELFF	TGTGCCACCAGTGACCCGGGACAGGGGAGGACCGGGGAGCTGTTTTTT
TRBV7-8	TRBJ2-2	NA	NA	CASSFREVRELFF	TGTGCCAGCAGCTTCCGCGAGGTCAGGGAGCTGTTTTTT
TRBV7-3	TRBJ2-1	NA	TRBD2	CASSLGLAGVRTYNEQFF	TGTGCCAGCAGCTTGGGACTAGCGGGGGTCCGCACCTACAATGAGCAGTTCTTC
TRBV5-4	TRBJ2-3	NA	NA	CASSPGPSTDTQYF	TGTGCCAGCAGCCCCGGACCGAGCACAGATACGCAGTATTTT
TRBV7-9	TRBJ2-1	NA	NA	CASSLGPGSSYNEQFF	TGTGCCAGCAGCTTAGGCCCGGGGAGCTCCTACAATGAGCAGTTCTTC
TRBV10-2	TRBJ1-5	once	NA	CASSQRGDRVQPQHF	TGCGCCAGCAGCCAGAGGGGTGATCGGGTTCAGCCCCAGCATTTT
TRBV5-1	TRBJ1-4	NA	NA	CASTPRGLAREKLFF	TGCGCCAGCACCCCGAGGGGATTAGCAAGAGAAAAACTGTTTTTT
TRBV5-1	TRBJ2-6	NA	NA	CASSLSSVASGANVLTF	TGCGCCAGCAGCTTGTCTTCGGTCGCCTCTGGGGCCAACGTCCTGACTTTC
TRBV5-1	TRBJ2-7	NA	TRBD1	CASSPGQGPYEQYF	TGCGCCAGCAGCCCAGGACAGGGACCCTACGAGCAGTACTTC
TRBV6-5	TRBJ1-2	few	NA	CASSYSSQNYGYTF	TGTGCCAGCAGTTACTCGAGCCAGAACTATGGCTACACCTTC
TRBV27	TRBJ2-5	once	TRBD1	CASRPTGQPTQYF	TGTGCCAGCAGGCCGACAGGGCAGCCGACCCAGTACTTC
TRBV7-6	TRBJ2-5	NA	TRBD1	CASSLARQGYQETQYF	TGTGCCAGCAGCTTAGCCCGACAGGGGTATCAAGAGACCCAGTACTTC
TRBV6-5	TRBJ1-2	NA	TRBD1	CATRQGARSYGYTF	TGTGCCACCAGACAGGGGGCGCGGTCGTATGGCTACACCTTC
TRBV7-8	TRBJ1-3	NA	NA	CASSLPGSSGNTIYF	TGTGCCAGCAGCTTACCGGGTAGCTCTGGAAACACCATATATTTT
TRBV7-9	TRBJ2-7	NA	NA	CASSPRRAGLQYF	TGTGCCAGCAGCCCCAGAAGGGCGGGACTCCAGTACTTC